Sequencing of this TCR beta chain was carried out in a study of human T cells and chemical hapten exposure. On the study more broadly: Application of 0.01% DPC to the upper back was done by patch test, with a reading at 6 days. Alopecia areata, totalis or universalis affected patients who were mostly female.

The CDR3 consists of 13 residues. CDR1 is SQVTM, CDR2 ANQGSEA, per germline. V dropped 5 bases and J dropped 7 bases, with 17 bases sitting between them. Time point given: patch test 1, 2 weeks after DPC sensitization. Treatment: therapeutic diphenylcyclopropenone sensitization with weekly scalp DPC. This clonotype was picked up a small number of times. Each CDR3 protein is one row after TCRdb ran MiXCR on the RACE reads. The sample holds roughly 180,000 distinct CDR3 sequences; about a fifth are singletons and the top ten take about 6.7%. The source is a woman between 50 and 59 years old with alopecia areata. Some clones in this sample may be carry-over from other donors' samples. The chain couples TRBV29-1 to TRBJ1-2, with D perhaps TRBD1 (5 bases). Sample: whole blood, taken in connection with sensitization to the hapten diphenylcyclopropenone (DPC). CDR3 loop: CSVRPGRLRGYTF. The CDR3 nucleotides are TGCAGCGTTAGACCAGGGAGGCTTCGTGGCTACACCTTC.